The rows below give T cell receptor beta chains drawn from one sample of a study of blood T cells in healthy people across ages. In TCRdb, the 5' RACE reads were re-called with MiXCR into one record per CDR3 protein. The sample has about 780,000 distinct CDR3 sequences; approximately 65% are singletons. The sample was blood. The receptors were gathered from a man aged 25 to 45 in good health. CDR3s include the opening cysteine and the closing phenylalanine or tryptophan. A D gene is named only where the DNA matches it firmly. Only some rows state a clone size, as once, few, many or a class for expanded clones.

D gene	clone size	V gene	J gene	CDR3 protein	CDR3 DNA
-	-	TRBV20-1	TRBJ2-7	CSASGRSGYSYEQYF	TGCAGTGCTAGTGGCCGCTCGGGATATTCCTACGAGCAGTACTTC
TRBD1	-	TRBV4-3	TRBJ1-5	CASSQTGGAGNQPQHF	TGCGCCAGCAGCCAAACAGGGGGCGCGGGCAATCAGCCCCAGCATTTT
-	-	TRBV7-2	TRBJ2-3	CASSPPTGTPQYF	TGTGCCAGCAGCCCTCCGACCGGAACGCCGCAGTATTTT
TRBD2	few	TRBV20-1	TRBJ2-5	CSARPGEGGRETQYF	TGCAGTGCTCGACCGGGAGAGGGCGGGAGAGAGACCCAGTACTTC
TRBD1	-	TRBV6-5	TRBJ2-4	CASSLTGTAQNIQYF	TGTGCCAGCAGCCTGACCGGGACAGCCCAGAACATTCAGTACTTC
-	-	TRBV6-2/TRBV6-3	TRBJ1-4	CASSGGDATNEKLFF	TGTGCCAGCAGTGGAGGGGATGCAACTAATGAAAAACTGTTTTTT
-	once	TRBV3-1	TRBJ1-3	CASSPTGGYSGNTIYF	TGCGCCAGCAGCCCGACGGGGGGCTACTCTGGAAACACCATATATTTT
-	-	TRBV5-1	TRBJ2-1	CASSLYRDGRYNEQFF	TGCGCCAGCAGCCTATACCGGGACGGAAGGTACAATGAGCAGTTCTTC
-	-	TRBV7-9	TRBJ1-2	CASSLGGTVANYGYTF	TGTGCCAGCAGCTTAGGAGGGACGGTAGCTAACTATGGCTACACCTTC
-	-	TRBV5-1	TRBJ2-5	CASSSFDPSGETQYF	TGCGCCAGCAGCTCCTTCGACCCAAGTGGAGAGACCCAGTACTTC
-	-	TRBV7-2	TRBJ2-3	CASSLDFVDTQYF	TGTGCCAGCAGCTTAGATTTTGTGGATACGCAGTATTTT
TRBD1	-	TRBV25-1	TRBJ2-1	CASSGKGQGRGEQFF	TGTGCCAGCAGTGGAAAGGGACAGGGAAGGGGCGAGCAGTTCTTC
-	-	TRBV20-1	TRBJ2-5	CSARDLKTQYF	TGCAGTGCTAGAGATCTGAAGACCCAGTACTTC
-	few	TRBV27	TRBJ2-7	CASSCGRSFRPYF	TGTGCCAGCAGTTGTGGTAGGAGTTTCCGTCCGTACTTC
TRBD2	-	TRBV6-5	TRBJ2-1	CASRLARSSYNEQFF	TGTGCCAGCAGACTAGCGAGAAGCTCCTACAATGAGCAGTTCTTC
-	-	TRBV5-1	TRBJ2-3	CASSTGLHTDTQYF	TGCGCCAGCAGCACGGGACTGCACACAGATACGCAGTATTTT
-	once	TRBV11-3	TRBJ2-3	CASSLVSTTDTQYF	TGTGCCAGCAGCTTAGTATCAACCACAGATACGCAGTATTTT
TRBD2	-	TRBV7-2	TRBJ2-1	CAISFPVSGGNEQFF	TGTGCCATCAGCTTTCCTGTGTCGGGGGGCAATGAGCAGTTCTTC
TRBD1	-	TRBV7-3	TRBJ2-6	CASRLGQSGANVLTF	TGTGCCAGCAGATTGGGACAGAGCGGGGCCAACGTCCTGACTTTC
TRBD1	few	TRBV12-3/TRBV12-4	TRBJ2-7	CASSLLNRGYEQYF	TGTGCCAGCAGCTTACTAAACAGGGGATACGAGCAGTACTTC
-	few	TRBV29-1	TRBJ2-3	CSVESFRGETDTQYF	TGCAGCGTTGAGTCCTTTCGGGGCGAAACAGATACGCAGTATTTT
-	few	TRBV7-2	TRBJ1-2	CASSLTPGYGYTF	TGTGCCAGCAGCTTAACCCCGGGTTATGGCTACACCTTC
TRBD2	-	TRBV7-2	TRBJ2-5	CASSPGASSGGETQYF	TGTGCCAGCAGCCCGGGGGCCTCTAGCGGGGGAGAGACCCAGTACTTC
TRBD2	-	TRBV6-2/TRBV6-3	TRBJ2-7	CASSYSLGLGAYEQYF	TGTGCCAGCAGTTACTCGCTAGGACTAGGAGCCTACGAGCAGTACTTC
-	-	TRBV18	TRBJ2-1	CASSPGGNICNEQFF	TGTGCCAGCTCACCGGGTGGGAATATTTGTAATGAGCAGTTCTTC
TRBD1	-	TRBV4-1	TRBJ2-7	CASSPGTGSPNYEQYF	TGCGCCAGCAGCCCCGGGACAGGCTCTCCAAATTACGAGCAGTACTTC
-	-	TRBV25-1	TRBJ1-6	CASSERDPSSYNSPLHF	TGTGCCAGCAGTGAACGGGACCCGAGCTCCTATAATTCACCCCTCCACTTT
-	-	TRBV18	TRBJ2-1	CAGSQQESSYNEQFF	TGTGCCGGCTCACAACAGGAGAGCTCCTACAATGAGCAGTTCTTC
-	-	TRBV4-3	TRBJ2-1	CAGSLGSGLSSYNEQFF	TGCGCCGGCAGCCTGGGGTCGGGGCTCAGCTCCTACAATGAGCAGTTCTTC
-	-	TRBV20-1	TRBJ1-2	CSASTVNYGYTF	TGCAGTGCTTCGACGGTGAACTATGGCTACACCTTC
TRBD1	-	TRBV6-6	TRBJ2-5	CASRSDRGTKTQYF	TGTGCCAGCAGATCGGACAGGGGCACCAAGACCCAGTACTTC
-	-	TRBV18	TRBJ2-1	CASSPDSGPYNEQFF	TGTGCCAGCTCACCAGACAGCGGACCCTACAATGAGCAGTTCTTC
-	-	TRBV24-1	TRBJ1-2	CATMDGGASGYTF	TGTGCCACCATGGACGGGGGGGCCTCTGGCTACACCTTC
-	-	TRBV5-4	TRBJ1-2	CASSYDQANYGYTF	TGTGCCAGCAGCTACGACCAAGCAAACTATGGCTACACCTTC
-	-	TRBV28	TRBJ2-1	CASTLTSGRERNEQFF	TGTGCCAGCACCCTTACGTCCGGCAGGGAAAGGAATGAGCAGTTCTTC
TRBD1	-	TRBV9	TRBJ2-1	CASSVTGGTGRYNEQFF	TGTGCCAGCAGCGTAACTGGGGGGACAGGTCGGTACAATGAGCAGTTCTTC
TRBD1	-	TRBV12-3/TRBV12-4	TRBJ1-6	CASSLFRTGPNSPLHF	TGTGCCAGCAGTTTATTTAGGACAGGGCCAAATTCACCCCTCCACTTT
TRBD2	-	TRBV20-1	TRBJ2-1	CSARQRGGGNEQFF	TGCAGTGCTCGGCAGCGGGGGGGAGGGAATGAGCAGTTCTTC
TRBD2	few	TRBV25-1	TRBJ2-5	CASSEVGGGDQYF	TGTGCCAGCAGTGAAGTTGGGGGGGGTGACCAGTACTTC
-	few	TRBV7-2	TRBJ2-7	CASSLGRGYNEQYF	TGTGCCAGCAGCTTAGGTCGGGGGTACAATGAGCAGTACTTC
-	few	TRBV5-5	TRBJ2-7	CASSSTDTYEQYF	TGTGCCAGCAGCTCAACAGATACCTACGAGCAGTACTTC
-	many	TRBV7-2	TRBJ1-2	CASSLGGAGPGGYTF	TGTGCCAGCAGCTTAGGAGGGGCAGGGCCGGGAGGCTACACCTTC
-	-	TRBV12-3/TRBV12-4	TRBJ2-3	CASKNNRVLSTDTQYF	TGTGCCAGCAAAAACAACAGGGTACTCAGCACAGATACGCAGTATTTT
TRBD2	few	TRBV7-8	TRBJ2-1	CASSLLTGLAINEQFF	TGTGCCAGCAGCCTGCTGACGGGACTAGCAATAAATGAGCAGTTCTTC
-	-	TRBV10-3	TRBJ2-3	CAISRSGETDTQYF	TGTGCCATCAGTCGGTCGGGGGAAACAGATACGCAGTATTTT
-	once	TRBV29-1	TRBJ1-5	CSVNTGAKNQPQHF	TGCAGCGTCAACACCGGGGCTAAAAATCAGCCCCAGCATTTT
-	-	TRBV10-3	TRBJ1-2	CVISDPGPEGYTF	TGTGTCATCAGCGATCCGGGCCCTGAAGGCTACACCTTC
-	-	TRBV6-5	TRBJ2-7	CASSLLRQSSYEQYF	TGTGCCAGCAGTCTCTTACGACAAAGCTCCTACGAGCAGTACTTC
TRBD1	few	TRBV12-3/TRBV12-4	TRBJ2-5	CASSFRDRDQETQYF	TGTGCCAGCAGTTTTCGGGACAGGGACCAAGAGACCCAGTACTTC
TRBD1	once	TRBV28	TRBJ2-2	CASTPDRENTGELFF	TGTGCCAGCACCCCGGACAGGGAAAACACCGGGGAGCTGTTTTTT
TRBD2	few	TRBV24-1	TRBJ2-1	CATSDLGRGGINEQFF	TGTGCCACCAGTGATTTGGGGCGGGGGGGGATAAATGAGCAGTTCTTC
TRBD2	once	TRBV5-1	TRBJ2-3	CASGVSSGGTTDTQYF	TGCGCCAGCGGGGTATCTAGCGGGGGAACCACAGATACGCAGTATTTT